The rows below give T cell receptor beta chains drawn from one sample of a study of cytomegalovirus exposure and HLA in healthy donors. The method was immunoSEQ multiplex PCR; TCRdb's version includes in-frame clones alone and lacks a portion of them. The table records 160,000 or so clones, around nine tenths of them present only once. Sequencing input: PBMCs. These receptors all stem from a man aged 18 to 35 in good health and CMV-seronegative. CDR3s include the opening cysteine and the closing phenylalanine or tryptophan. The order of the fields is J gene, CDR3 length, D gene, V gene, clone size, CDR3 protein, CDR3 DNA. D genes are given only for firm matches. The size field is filled for only some rows; it gives once, few, many or a size class.

J gene: TRBJ1-5; CDR3 length: 15; D gene: TRBD1; V gene: TRBV28; clone size: NA; CDR3 protein: CASGSRGQEDPPQHF; CDR3 DNA: TGTGCCAGCGGGTCCCGGGGACAGGAGGACCCGCCCCAGCATTTT
J gene: TRBJ2-1; CDR3 length: 14; D gene: NA; V gene: TRBV6-5; clone size: few; CDR3 protein: CASSRGWSYNEQFF; CDR3 DNA: TGTGCCAGCAGTAGGGGGTGGTCCTACAATGAGCAGTTCTTC
J gene: TRBJ2-1; CDR3 length: 16; D gene: TRBD2; V gene: TRBV29-1; clone size: NA; CDR3 protein: CSQTSGGSLLYNEQFF; CDR3 DNA: TGCAGCCAGACTAGCGGGGGGTCCCTCCTTTACAATGAGCAGTTCTTC
J gene: TRBJ2-5; CDR3 length: 14; D gene: TRBD2; V gene: TRBV5-1; clone size: NA; CDR3 protein: CASSPSGGGETQYF; CDR3 DNA: TGCGCCAGCAGCCCTAGCGGCGGGGGGGAGACCCAGTACTTC
J gene: TRBJ2-2; CDR3 length: 13; D gene: NA; V gene: TRBV25-1; clone size: NA; CDR3 protein: CASVRDTSGELFF; CDR3 DNA: TGTGCCAGCGTTCGTGACACGTCCGGGGAGCTGTTTTTT
J gene: TRBJ2-3; CDR3 length: 17; D gene: TRBD2; V gene: TRBV28; clone size: NA; CDR3 protein: CASSLSVREGPTDTQYF; CDR3 DNA: TGTGCCAGCAGTTTATCAGTCCGGGAGGGCCCAACAGATACGCAGTATTTT
J gene: TRBJ2-1; CDR3 length: 15; D gene: TRBD1; V gene: TRBV5-1; clone size: NA; CDR3 protein: CASSSGTASYNEQFF; CDR3 DNA: TGCGCCAGCAGCTCTGGGACAGCCTCCTACAATGAGCAGTTCTTC
J gene: TRBJ2-7; CDR3 length: 15; D gene: TRBD1; V gene: TRBV5-8; clone size: NA; CDR3 protein: CASSPGDRGLYEQYF; CDR3 DNA: TGTGCCAGCAGTCCTGGGGACAGGGGTCTCTACGAGCAGTACTTC
J gene: TRBJ1-6; CDR3 length: 15; D gene: TRBD1; V gene: TRBV18; clone size: NA; CDR3 protein: CASSLDRGFASPLHF; CDR3 DNA: TGTGCCAGCTCACTCGACAGGGGGTTTGCCTCACCCCTCCACTTT
J gene: TRBJ2-3; CDR3 length: 15; D gene: NA; V gene: TRBV27; clone size: NA; CDR3 protein: CASSLVSDGWDTQYF; CDR3 DNA: TGTGCCAGCAGTTTAGTGAGCGACGGGTGGGATACGCAGTATTTT
J gene: TRBJ2-3; CDR3 length: 15; D gene: NA; V gene: TRBV28; clone size: once; CDR3 protein: CASSFRGKGTDTQYF; CDR3 DNA: TGTGCCAGCAGTTTCCGGGGGAAGGGCACAGATACGCAGTATTTT